This T cell receptor (beta chain) emerged from a study of cytomegalovirus exposure and HLA in healthy donors. Whole-study results and caveats: The listing of roughly 160 TCR beta chains classed them as cytomegalovirus-associated.

With regard to this clone: As yet, its antigen is unknown.

With 60 Vbeta and 13 Jbeta primers, the PCR was carried out. Data came from immunoSEQ multiplex PCR; TCRdb stores just in-frame clones and leaves some out. This sample has roughly 100,000 clones, with 64% found just once. The length of the CDR3 is 16 residues. Trimming stripped 4 bases from V and 5 bases from J, with 18 bases between. CDR1 and CDR2 (germline): MNHEY, SVGAGI. Sequenced material: PBMCs. The chain recombines TRBV6-5 with TRBJ1-5; D may be TRBD1 (6 bases). The clonotype originates from a man in his 60s in good health and CMV-seronegative. CDR3 loop: CASSFLSAGVHQPQHF. As DNA, the CDR3 is TGTGCCAGCAGTTTTCTCTCAGCAGGGGTGCATCAGCCCCAGCATTTT.